This TCR beta chain came from a study of T-cell reconstitution after alpha-beta-depleted transplantation in children. Study results and caveats: Diversity of TCRbeta at day 60 was high in some patients, arising from surviving recipient T cells and thymic progenitors. A year post-transplant, T-cell counts and diversity derived mostly from newly produced T cells. The study reportedly traced alpha-beta T cells about two months after transplant to several hundred expanded graft clones.

Preparing the TCRbeta library involved the use of unique molecular identifiers. TCRdb independently ran MiXCR on the PCR reads; one entry per CDR3 protein. In the table there are 200,000 to 300,000 distinct CDR3 sequences, around 25% of which are singletons. This clonotype was counted at least ten times. Its target is unknown. The germline V gene encodes CDR1 MNHEY and CDR2 SVGAGI. The CDR3 spans 17 residues. V lost 0 bases to trimming and J lost 5 bases; unmatched junction nucleotides: 8. This clonotype was sampled from a girl aged 2-10 years with Fanconi anemia, due to receive a stem cell transplant. The sample consisted of PBMCs, taken before TCRalphabeta/CD19-depleted stem cell transplant. The V call is TRBV6-5, the J call TRBJ2-3, with 10 bases fitting TRBD2. Here the CDR3 reads CASSYSTVLAGVDTQYF. In nucleotides, the CDR3 is TGTGCCAGCAGTTACTCGACGGTTCTAGCGGGGGTAGATACGCAGTATTTT.